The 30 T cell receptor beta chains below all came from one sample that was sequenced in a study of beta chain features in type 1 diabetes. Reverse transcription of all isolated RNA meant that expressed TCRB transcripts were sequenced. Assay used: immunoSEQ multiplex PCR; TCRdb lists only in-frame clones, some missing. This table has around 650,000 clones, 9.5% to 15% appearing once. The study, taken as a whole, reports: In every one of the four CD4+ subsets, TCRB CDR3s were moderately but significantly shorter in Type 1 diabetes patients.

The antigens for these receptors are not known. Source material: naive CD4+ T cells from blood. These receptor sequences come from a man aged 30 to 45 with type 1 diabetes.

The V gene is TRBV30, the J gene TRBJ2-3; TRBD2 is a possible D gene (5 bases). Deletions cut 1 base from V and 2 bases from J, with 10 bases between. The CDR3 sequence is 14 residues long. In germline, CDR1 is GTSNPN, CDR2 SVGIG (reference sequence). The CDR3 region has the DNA TGTGCCTGGAGTGCCGACTACTACACAGATACGCAGTATTTT. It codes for CAWSADYYTDTQYF.

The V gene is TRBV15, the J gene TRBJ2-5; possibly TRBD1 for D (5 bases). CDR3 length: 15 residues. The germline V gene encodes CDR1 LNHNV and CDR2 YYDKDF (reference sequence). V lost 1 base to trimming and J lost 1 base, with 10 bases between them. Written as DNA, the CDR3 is TGTGCCACCAGCAGAGCTGTGACAGTCCAAGAGACCCAGTACTTC. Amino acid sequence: CATSRAVTVQETQYF. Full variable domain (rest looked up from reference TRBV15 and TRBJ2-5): DAMVIQNPRYQVTQFGKPVTLSCSQTLNHNVMYWYQQKSSQAPKLLFHYYDKDFNNEADTPDNFQSRRPNTSFCFLDIRSPGLGDTAMYLCATSRAVTVQETQYFGPGTRLLVL.

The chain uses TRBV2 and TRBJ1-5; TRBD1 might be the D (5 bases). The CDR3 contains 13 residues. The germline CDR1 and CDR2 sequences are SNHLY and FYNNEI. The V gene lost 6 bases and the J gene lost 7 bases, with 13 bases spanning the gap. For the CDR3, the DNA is TGTGCCAGCAGGAATCAGGGTGGACAGCCCCAGCATTTT. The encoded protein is CASRNQGGQPQHF.

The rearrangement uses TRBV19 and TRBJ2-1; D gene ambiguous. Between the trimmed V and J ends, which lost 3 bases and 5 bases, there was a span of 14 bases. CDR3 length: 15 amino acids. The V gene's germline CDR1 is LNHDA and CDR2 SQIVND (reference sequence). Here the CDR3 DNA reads TGTGCCAGTAGTATTCGGTTCGGGCAAAACAATGAGCAGTTCTTC. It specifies CASSIRFGQNNEQFF.

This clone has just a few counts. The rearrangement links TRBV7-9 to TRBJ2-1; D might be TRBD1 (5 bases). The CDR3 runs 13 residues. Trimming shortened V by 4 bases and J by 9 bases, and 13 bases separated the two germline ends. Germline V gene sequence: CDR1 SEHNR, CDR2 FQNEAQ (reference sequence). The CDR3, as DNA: TGTGCCAGCAGCTCTACCCAGACAGCTGAGCAGTTCTTC. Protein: CASSSTQTAEQFF.

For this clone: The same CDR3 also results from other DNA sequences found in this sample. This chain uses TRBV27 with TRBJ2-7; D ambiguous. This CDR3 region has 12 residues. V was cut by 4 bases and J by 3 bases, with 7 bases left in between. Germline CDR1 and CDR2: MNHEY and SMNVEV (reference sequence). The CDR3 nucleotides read TGTGCCAGCAGTTCCGGCCACTACGAGCAGTACTTC. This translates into CASSSGHYEQYF.

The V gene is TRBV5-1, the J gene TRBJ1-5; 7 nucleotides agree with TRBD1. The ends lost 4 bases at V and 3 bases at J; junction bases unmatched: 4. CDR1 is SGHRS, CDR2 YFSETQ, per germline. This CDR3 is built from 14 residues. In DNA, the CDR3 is TGCGCCAGCAGCGAGACAGGGACCAATCAGCCCCAGCATTTT. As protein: CASSETGTNQPQHF.

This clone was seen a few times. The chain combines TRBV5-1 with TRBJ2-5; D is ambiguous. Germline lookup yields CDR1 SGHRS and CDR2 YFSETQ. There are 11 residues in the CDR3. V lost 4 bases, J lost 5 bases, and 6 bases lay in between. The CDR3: CASSDRETQYF. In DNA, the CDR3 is TGCGCCAGCAGCGACCGCGAGACCCAGTACTTC.

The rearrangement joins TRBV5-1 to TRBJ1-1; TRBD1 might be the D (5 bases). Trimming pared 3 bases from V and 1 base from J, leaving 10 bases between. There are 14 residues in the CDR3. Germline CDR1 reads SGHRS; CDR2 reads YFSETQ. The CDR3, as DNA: TGCGCCAGCAGCTCCACCGGACAGAACACTGAAGCTTTCTTT. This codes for CASSSTGQNTEAFF.

The CDR3 DNA sequence: TGCGCCAGCAGAACAGGGCACGAGCAGTACTTC. Translation: CASRTGHEQYF. V gene TRBV5-1 combines with J gene TRBJ2-7; TRBD1 is a possible D gene (6 bases). V was trimmed by 5 bases and J by 5 bases, leaving 8 bases between them. This CDR3 is 11 amino acids long. Germline V gene lookup returns CDR1 SGHRS and CDR2 YFSETQ.

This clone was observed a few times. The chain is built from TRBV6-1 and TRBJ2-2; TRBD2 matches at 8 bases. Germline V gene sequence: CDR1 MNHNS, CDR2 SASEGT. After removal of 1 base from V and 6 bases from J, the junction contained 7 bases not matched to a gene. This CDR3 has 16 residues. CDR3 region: CASSEVTGGPPGELFF. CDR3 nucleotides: TGTGCCAGCAGTGAAGTAACGGGGGGGCCCCCCGGGGAGCTGTTTTTT.

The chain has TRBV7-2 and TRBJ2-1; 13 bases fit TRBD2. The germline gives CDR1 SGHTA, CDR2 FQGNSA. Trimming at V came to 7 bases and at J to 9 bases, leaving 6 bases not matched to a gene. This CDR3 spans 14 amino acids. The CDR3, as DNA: TGTGCCAGCACCCCGGGACTAGCGGGGTTTGAGCAGTTCTTC. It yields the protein CASTPGLAGFEQFF.

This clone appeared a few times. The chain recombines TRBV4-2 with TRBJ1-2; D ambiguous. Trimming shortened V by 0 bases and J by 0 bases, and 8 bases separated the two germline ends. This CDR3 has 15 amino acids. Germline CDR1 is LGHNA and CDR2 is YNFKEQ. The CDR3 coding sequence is TGTGCCAGCAGCCAAGACCCAGTCCCTAACTATGGCTACACCTTC. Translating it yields CASSQDPVPNYGYTF.

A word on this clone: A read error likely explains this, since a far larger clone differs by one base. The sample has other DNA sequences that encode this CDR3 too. The CDR3 DNA is TGTGCCAGCAGCTTGCAAGAGACCCAGTACTTC. Translating gives CASSLQETQYF. This chain uses TRBV7-9 with TRBJ2-5; D unclear. The CDR3 spans 11 residues. Trimming cost V 3 bases and J 2 bases, with 1 base left between them. From germline, CDR1 is SEHNR and CDR2 FQNEAQ (reference sequence). Complete variable domain (other parts from reference TRBV7-9 and TRBJ2-5): DTGVSQNPRHKITKRGQNVTFRCDPISEHNRLYWYRQTLGQGPEFLTYFQNEAQLEKSRLLSDRFSAERPKGSFSTLEIQRTEQGDSAMYLCASSLQETQYFGPGTRLLVL.

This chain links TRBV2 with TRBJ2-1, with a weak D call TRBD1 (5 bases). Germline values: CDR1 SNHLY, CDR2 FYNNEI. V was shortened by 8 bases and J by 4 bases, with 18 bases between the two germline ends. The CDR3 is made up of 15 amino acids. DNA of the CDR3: TGTGCCAGCGGAAGACAGCGAGACGTATACAATGAGCAGTTCTTC. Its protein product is CASGRQRDVYNEQFF.

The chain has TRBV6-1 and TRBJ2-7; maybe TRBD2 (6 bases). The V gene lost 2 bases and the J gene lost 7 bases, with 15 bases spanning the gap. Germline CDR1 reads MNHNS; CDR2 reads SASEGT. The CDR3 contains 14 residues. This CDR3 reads CASSESVAAGEQYF. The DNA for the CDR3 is TGTGCCAGCAGTGAAAGTGTGGCAGCGGGTGAGCAGTACTTC.

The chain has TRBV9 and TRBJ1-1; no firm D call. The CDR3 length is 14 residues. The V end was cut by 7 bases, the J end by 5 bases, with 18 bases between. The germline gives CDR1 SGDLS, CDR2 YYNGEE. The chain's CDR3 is CASSLEGEGTEAFF. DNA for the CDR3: TGTGCCAGCTCCTTGGAGGGAGAAGGGACTGAAGCTTTCTTT.

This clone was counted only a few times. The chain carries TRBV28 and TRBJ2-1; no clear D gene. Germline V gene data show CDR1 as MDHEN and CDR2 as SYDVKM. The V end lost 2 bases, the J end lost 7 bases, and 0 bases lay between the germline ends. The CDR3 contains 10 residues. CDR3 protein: CASSLNEQFF. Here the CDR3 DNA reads TGTGCCAGCAGTTTAAATGAGCAGTTCTTC.

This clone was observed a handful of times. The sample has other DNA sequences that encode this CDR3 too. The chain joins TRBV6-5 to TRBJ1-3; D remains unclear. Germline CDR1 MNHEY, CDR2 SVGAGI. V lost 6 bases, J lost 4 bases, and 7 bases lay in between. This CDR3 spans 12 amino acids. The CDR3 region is CASRGSGNTIYF. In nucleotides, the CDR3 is TGTGCCAGCAGGGGTTCCGGAAACACCATATATTTT.

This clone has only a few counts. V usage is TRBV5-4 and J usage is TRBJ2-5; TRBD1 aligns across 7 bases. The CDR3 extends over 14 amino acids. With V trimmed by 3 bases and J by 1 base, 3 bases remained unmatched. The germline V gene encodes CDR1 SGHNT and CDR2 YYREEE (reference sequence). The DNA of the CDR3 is TGTGCCAGCAGCTCGAGGGACAGCCAAGAGACCCAGTACTTC. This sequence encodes CASSSRDSQETQYF.

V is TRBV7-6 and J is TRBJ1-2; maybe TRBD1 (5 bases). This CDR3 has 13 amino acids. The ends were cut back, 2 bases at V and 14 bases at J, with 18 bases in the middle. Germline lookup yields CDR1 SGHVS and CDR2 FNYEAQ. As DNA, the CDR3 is TGTGCCAGCAGCTTAAATTCGGCGGCAGGGTGGACCTTC. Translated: CASSLNSAAGWTF.

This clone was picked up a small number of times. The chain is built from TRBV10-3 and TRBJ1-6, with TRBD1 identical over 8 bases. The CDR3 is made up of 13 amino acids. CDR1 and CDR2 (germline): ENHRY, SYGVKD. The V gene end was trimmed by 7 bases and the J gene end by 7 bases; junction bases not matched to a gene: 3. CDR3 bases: TGTGCCATCACGGACAGGGAAAATTCACCCCTCCACTTT. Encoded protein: CAITDRENSPLHF.

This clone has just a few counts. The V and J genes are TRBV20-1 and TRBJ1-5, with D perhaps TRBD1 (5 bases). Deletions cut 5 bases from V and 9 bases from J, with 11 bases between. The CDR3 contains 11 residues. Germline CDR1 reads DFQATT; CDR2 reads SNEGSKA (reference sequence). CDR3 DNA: TGCAGTGCTGGGGGGGAGAGGCCCCAGCATTTT. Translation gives CSAGGERPQHF.

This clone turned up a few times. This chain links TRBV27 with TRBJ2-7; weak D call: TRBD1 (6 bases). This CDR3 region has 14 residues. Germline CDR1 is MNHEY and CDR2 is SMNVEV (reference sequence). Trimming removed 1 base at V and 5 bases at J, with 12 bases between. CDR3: CASSLLGHRDEQYF. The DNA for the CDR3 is TGTGCCAGCAGTTTATTGGGACACCGCGACGAGCAGTACTTC.

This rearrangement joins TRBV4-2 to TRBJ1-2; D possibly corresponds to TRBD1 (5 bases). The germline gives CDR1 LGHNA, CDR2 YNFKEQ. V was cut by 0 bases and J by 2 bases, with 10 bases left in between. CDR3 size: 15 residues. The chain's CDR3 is CASSQDGRDNYGYTF. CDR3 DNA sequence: TGTGCCAGCAGCCAAGACGGCAGGGACAACTATGGCTACACCTTC.

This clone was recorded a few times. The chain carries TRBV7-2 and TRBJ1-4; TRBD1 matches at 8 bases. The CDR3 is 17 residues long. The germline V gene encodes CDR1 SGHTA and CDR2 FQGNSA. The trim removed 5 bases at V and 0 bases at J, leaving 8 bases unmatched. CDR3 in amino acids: CASSPIQGAATNEKLFF. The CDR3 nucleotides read TGTGCCAGCAGCCCAATCCAGGGGGCGGCAACTAATGAAAAACTGTTTTTT.

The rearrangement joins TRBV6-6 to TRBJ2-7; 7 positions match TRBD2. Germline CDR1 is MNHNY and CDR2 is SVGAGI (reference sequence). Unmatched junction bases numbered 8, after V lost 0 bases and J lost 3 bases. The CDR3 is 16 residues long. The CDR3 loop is CASSYSGRGEGYEQYF. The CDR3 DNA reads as TGTGCCAGCAGTTACTCGGGTCGGGGGGAAGGCTACGAGCAGTACTTC.

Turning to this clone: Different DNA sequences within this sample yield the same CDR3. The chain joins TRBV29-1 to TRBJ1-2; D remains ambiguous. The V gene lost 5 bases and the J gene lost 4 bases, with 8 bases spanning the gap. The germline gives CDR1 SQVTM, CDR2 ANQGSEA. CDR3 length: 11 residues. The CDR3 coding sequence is TGCAGCGTTTCGAGGACCTATGGCTACACCTTC. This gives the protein CSVSRTYGYTF.

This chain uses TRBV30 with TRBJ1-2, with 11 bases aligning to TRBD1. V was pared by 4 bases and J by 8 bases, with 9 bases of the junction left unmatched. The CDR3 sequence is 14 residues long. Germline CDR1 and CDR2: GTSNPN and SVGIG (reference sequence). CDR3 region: CAWKWGQGVGGYTF. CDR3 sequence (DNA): TGTGCCTGGAAATGGGGACAGGGGGTAGGAGGCTACACCTTC.

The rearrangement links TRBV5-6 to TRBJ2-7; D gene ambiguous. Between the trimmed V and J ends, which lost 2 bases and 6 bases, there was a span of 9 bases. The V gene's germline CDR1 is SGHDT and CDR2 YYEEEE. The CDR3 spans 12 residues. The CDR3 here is CASSLEGIEQYF. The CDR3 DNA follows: TGTGCCAGCAGCTTAGAAGGGATCGAGCAGTACTTC. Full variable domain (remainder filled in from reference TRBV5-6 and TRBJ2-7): DAGVTQSPTHLIKTRGQQVTLRCSPKSGHDTVSWYQQALGQGPQFIFQYYEEEERQRGNFPDRFSGHQFPNYSSELNVNALLLGDSALYLCASSLEGIEQYFGPGTRLTVT.